Reported below is one TCR beta chain. From the RT-PCR reads, TCRdb called clonotypes with MiXCR, one entry per CDR3 protein. This table has about 700,000 distinct CDR3 sequences, 14% appearing once. Germline V gene lookup returns CDR1 DFQATT and CDR2 SNEGSKA (reference sequence). This CDR3 comprises 14 residues. V was clipped by 4 bases and J by 3 bases; unmatched bases: 6. Sequenced sample: memory CD4+ T cells from blood. The source of this sequence is a female donor in good health, serving as a healthy control. The chain employs TRBV20-1 and TRBJ1-3; 7 bases agree with TRBD1. CDR3: CSATNRGFGNTIYF. CDR3 nucleotides: TGCAGTGCTACGAACAGGGGCTTTGGAAACACCATATATTTT.